This T cell receptor (beta chain) is from a study of CD8 T cells in Susac syndrome. Of note for this clonotype: The junction shows a germline mismatch at one end, possibly a read error.

The CDR3 extends over 15 amino acids. Germline V gene sequence: CDR1 MNHEY, CDR2 SVGAGI. Random hexamers were used to reverse transcribe an amount of about 0.45 to 1 ug RNA. The immunoSEQ assay covered 54 Vbeta and 13 Jbeta segments for CDR3. One entry per CDR3 protein results from TCRdb running MiXCR on the immunoSEQ multiplex PCR reads. This table holds 300,000 to 350,000 distinct CDR3 sequences, about 91% found once. CD8+ and CD4+ T cells from blood underwent TCR beta sequencing, which was carried out in a high-throughput format. The patients who served as multiple sclerosis controls were treatment-naive and had stable or active relapsing-remitting disease that fulfilled the revised McDonald criteria. The CD8+ and CD4+ T cells were isolated magnetically using a negative isolation approach, whereas the TEMRA cells were enriched by FACS.

This clonotype originated in a human donor with multiple sclerosis. The sequencing input was CD4+ T cells from PBMCs. The chain recombines TRBV6-5 with TRBJ1-1, with D unclear. CDR3 bases: TGTGCCAGCAGACTTAGGAGGGCGGGGAACGCTGAAGCTTTCTTT. This encodes CASRLRRAGNAEAFF.